Below, 6 T cell receptor beta chains from the same sample are listed, as sequenced in a study of T cells in Graves' hyperthyroidism and ophthalmopathy. RNA transcripts yielded amplified TCR beta CDR3 regions. Using the HTBI primer set, a first-round RT-PCR was run on the TCR CDR3. In TCRdb, the multiplex PCR reads were re-called with MiXCR into one record per CDR3 protein. The table has hundreds of thousands of distinct CDR3 sequences, approximately 15% seen once. The specimen was blood. The receptors shown here come from a woman aged 25 to 39 with Graves' hyperthyroidism.

This clonotype has at least ten counts. J is TRBJ1-1 and V is TRBV2; the D is unclear. This CDR3 is built from 12 residues. Trimming left V 6 bases short and J 3 bases short, with 8 bases between. Per germline, CDR1 SNHLY and CDR2 FYNNEI. This CDR3 reads CASSGKYTEAFF. The CDR3 DNA reads TGTGCCAGCAGCGGCAAGTACACTGAAGCTTTCTTT.

This clonotype has ten or more counts. This chain links TRBV7-9 with TRBJ2-2; the match to TRBD2 covers 8 bases. J gave up 1 base and V 6 bases, and 13 bases lay outside the gene matches. Per the germline V gene, CDR1 is SEHNR and CDR2 is FQNEAQ (reference sequence). This CDR3 is 18 amino acids long. The CDR3 sequence: CASSPRGSGSGNTGELFF. The CDR3 DNA is TGTGCCAGCAGTCCCCGCGGCAGCGGGAGCGGGAACACCGGGGAGCTGTTTTTT.

This clonotype was counted a few times. This rearrangement joins TRBV20-1 to TRBJ2-5, with TRBD2 matching 8 bases. Germline lookup yields CDR1 DFQATT and CDR2 SNEGSKA (reference sequence). V was clipped by 0 bases and J by 4 bases; unmatched bases: 4. The CDR3 loop spans 14 amino acids. The CDR3 region is CSARDPRGGETQYF. The DNA of the CDR3 is TGCAGTGCTAGAGATCCACGGGGGGGAGAGACCCAGTACTTC.

This clonotype was seen only a few times. The chain employs TRBV6-5 and TRBJ2-7; 8 nucleotides agree with TRBD2. Trimming took 2 bases from V and 2 from J; bases not matched to a gene: 5. Per the germline V gene, CDR1 is MNHEY and CDR2 is SVGAGI. CDR3 length: 15 residues. The CDR3 DNA reads TGTGCCAGCAGTTACGTGCGGGAGGTGCCCTACGAGCAGTACTTC. It encodes CASSYVREVPYEQYF.

In its sample, this clonotype was seen many times. V is TRBV20-1 and J is TRBJ2-3; D is perhaps TRBD2 (6 bases). The CDR3 consists of 15 residues. Trimming took off 2 bases at V and 4 bases at J, with 16 bases between the two ends. CDR1 DFQATT and CDR2 SNEGSKA come from the germline V gene (reference sequence). This CDR3 is CSARMAEGGADTQYF. CDR3 DNA: TGCAGTGCTAGAATGGCGGAAGGCGGGGCAGATACGCAGTATTTT.

The CDR3 DNA is TGTGCCAGCAGCGCGTTAGCGGATGGAGGTTACGAGCAGTACTTC. Amino acid sequence: CASSALADGGYEQYF. The chain couples TRBV13 to TRBJ2-7; D may be TRBD2 (6 bases). Trimming cost V 5 bases and J 4 bases, with 18 bases left between them. The CDR3 extends over 15 amino acids. The germline CDR1 and CDR2 sequences are PRHDT and FYEKMQ (reference sequence).